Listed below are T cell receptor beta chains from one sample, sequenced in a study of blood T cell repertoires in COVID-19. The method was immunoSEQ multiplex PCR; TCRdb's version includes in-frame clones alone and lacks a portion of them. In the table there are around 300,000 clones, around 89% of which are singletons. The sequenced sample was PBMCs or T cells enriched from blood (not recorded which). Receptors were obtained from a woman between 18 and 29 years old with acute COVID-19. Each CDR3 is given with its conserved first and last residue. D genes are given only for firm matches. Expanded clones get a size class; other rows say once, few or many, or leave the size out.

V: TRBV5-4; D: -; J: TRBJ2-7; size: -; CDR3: CASSSQGYEQYF; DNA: TGTGCCAGCAGCTCCCAGGGGTACGAGCAGTACTTC
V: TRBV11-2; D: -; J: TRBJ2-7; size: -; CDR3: CASSLQGYEQYF; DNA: TGTGCCAGCAGCTTACAGGGCTACGAGCAGTACTTC
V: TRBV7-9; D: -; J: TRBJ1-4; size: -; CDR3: CASRDTGRGLEKLFF; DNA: TGTGCCAGCAGAGATACAGGGCGAGGGCTTGAAAAACTGTTTTTT
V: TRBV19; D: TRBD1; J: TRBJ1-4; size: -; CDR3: CASRRQGNEKLFF; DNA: TGTGCCAGTCGGAGACAGGGAAATGAAAAACTGTTTTTT
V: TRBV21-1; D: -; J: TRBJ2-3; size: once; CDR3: CASSKEGRAPTDTQYF; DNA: TGTGCCAGCAGCAAAGAGGGCAGGGCCCCCACAGATACGCAGTATTTT
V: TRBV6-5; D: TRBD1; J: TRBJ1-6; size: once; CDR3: CASSLGGQGFSPLHF; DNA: TGTGCCAGCAGTTTGGGAGGACAGGGGTTCTCACCCCTCCACTTT
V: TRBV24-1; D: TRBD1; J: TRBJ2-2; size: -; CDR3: CATQSGTGETGELFF; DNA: TGTGCCACTCAATCCGGGACAGGGGAAACCGGGGAGCTGTTTTTT
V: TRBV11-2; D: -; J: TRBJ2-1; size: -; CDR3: CASSVVPPSYSSYNEQFF; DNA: TGTGCCAGCAGCGTAGTCCCTCCTTCCTATAGCTCCTACAATGAGCAGTTCTTC
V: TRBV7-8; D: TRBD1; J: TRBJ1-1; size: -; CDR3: CASRSDRGNTEAFF; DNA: TGTGCCAGCAGATCCGACAGGGGGAACACTGAAGCTTTCTTT
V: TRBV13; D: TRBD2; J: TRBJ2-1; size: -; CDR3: CASSSGTRVLNEQFF; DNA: TGTGCCAGCAGCTCCGGGACTAGGGTCCTCAATGAGCAGTTCTTC
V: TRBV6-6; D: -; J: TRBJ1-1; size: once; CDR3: CASSYSLNTEAFF; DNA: TGTGCCAGCAGTTACTCTTTAAATACTGAAGCTTTCTTT
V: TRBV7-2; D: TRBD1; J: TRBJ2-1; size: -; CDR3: CASSFWTGGVIYNEQFF; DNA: TGTGCCAGCAGCTTTTGGACAGGGGGCGTTATATACAATGAGCAGTTCTTC
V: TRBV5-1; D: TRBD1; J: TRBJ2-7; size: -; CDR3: CASSPIPGQSYEQYF; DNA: TGCGCCAGCAGCCCCATTCCGGGACAGTCCTACGAGCAGTACTTC
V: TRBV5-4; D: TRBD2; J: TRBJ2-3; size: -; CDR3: CASTARKAGRTDTQYF; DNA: TGTGCCAGCACCGCTAGGAAAGCGGGGCGCACAGATACGCAGTATTTT
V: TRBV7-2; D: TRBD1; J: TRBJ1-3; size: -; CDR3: CANTVNDRAGNTIYF; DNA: TGTGCCAACACGGTAAATGACAGGGCTGGAAACACCATATATTTT
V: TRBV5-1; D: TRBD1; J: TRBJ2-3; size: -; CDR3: CASSSSPGTGSTDTQYF; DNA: TGCGCCAGCAGCTCATCCCCGGGGACAGGGAGCACAGATACGCAGTATTTT
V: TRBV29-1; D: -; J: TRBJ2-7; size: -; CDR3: CSVEMARAGDYEQYF; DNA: TGCAGCGTTGAGATGGCCCGGGCAGGGGACTACGAGCAGTACTTC
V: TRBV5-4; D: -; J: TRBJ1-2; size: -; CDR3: CASSLAASAGGYGYTF; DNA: TGTGCCAGCAGCTTGGCCGCGTCCGCCGGGGGCTATGGCTACACCTTC
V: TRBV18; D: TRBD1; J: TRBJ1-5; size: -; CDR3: CASSPATGRNQPQHF; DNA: TGTGCCAGCTCACCGGCGACAGGGAGGAATCAGCCCCAGCATTTT
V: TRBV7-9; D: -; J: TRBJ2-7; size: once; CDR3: CASSLDWGQRVPEQYF; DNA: TGTGCCAGCAGCTTAGATTGGGGACAGCGGGTCCCCGAGCAGTACTTC
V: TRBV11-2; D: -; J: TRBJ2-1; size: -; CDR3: CASSLGHNEQFF; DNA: TGTGCCAGCAGCTTAGGGCACAATGAGCAGTTCTTC
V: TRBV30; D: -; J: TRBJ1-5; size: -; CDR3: CAWSPKQGINRNQPQHF; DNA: TGTGCCTGGAGTCCAAAACAGGGTATAAATCGGAATCAGCCCCAGCATTTT
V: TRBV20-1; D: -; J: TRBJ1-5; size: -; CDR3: CSASYTETSNQPQHF; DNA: TGCAGTGCTAGTTATACAGAGACCAGCAATCAGCCCCAGCATTTT
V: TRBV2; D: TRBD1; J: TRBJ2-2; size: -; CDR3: CARGQANTGELFF; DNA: TGTGCCAGGGGACAGGCGAACACCGGGGAGCTGTTTTTT
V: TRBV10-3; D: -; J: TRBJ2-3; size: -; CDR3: CAISESSGSTDTQYF; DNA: TGTGCCATCAGTGAGTCGAGCGGGAGCACAGATACGCAGTATTTT
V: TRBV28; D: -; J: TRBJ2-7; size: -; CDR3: CASSQAGEVPYEQYF; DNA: TGTGCCAGCAGCCAAGCAGGGGAAGTTCCCTACGAGCAGTACTTC
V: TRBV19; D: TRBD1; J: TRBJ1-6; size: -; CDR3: CASTGSGQGNSPLHF; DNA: TGTGCCAGTACCGGCTCGGGACAGGGAAATTCACCCCTCCACTTT
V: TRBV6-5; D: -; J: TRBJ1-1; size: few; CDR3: CASSWGGGNTEAFF; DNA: TGTGCCAGCAGTTGGGGGGGCGGGAACACTGAAGCTTTCTTT
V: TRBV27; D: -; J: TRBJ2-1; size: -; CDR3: CASTPLGGPSNEQFF; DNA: TGTGCCAGCACCCCCCTCGGGGGGCCCTCCAATGAGCAGTTCTTC
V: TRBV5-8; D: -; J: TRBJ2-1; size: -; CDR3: CASSFARERSYNEQFF; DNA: TGTGCCAGCAGCTTTGCCCGGGAGCGGTCCTACAATGAGCAGTTCTTC